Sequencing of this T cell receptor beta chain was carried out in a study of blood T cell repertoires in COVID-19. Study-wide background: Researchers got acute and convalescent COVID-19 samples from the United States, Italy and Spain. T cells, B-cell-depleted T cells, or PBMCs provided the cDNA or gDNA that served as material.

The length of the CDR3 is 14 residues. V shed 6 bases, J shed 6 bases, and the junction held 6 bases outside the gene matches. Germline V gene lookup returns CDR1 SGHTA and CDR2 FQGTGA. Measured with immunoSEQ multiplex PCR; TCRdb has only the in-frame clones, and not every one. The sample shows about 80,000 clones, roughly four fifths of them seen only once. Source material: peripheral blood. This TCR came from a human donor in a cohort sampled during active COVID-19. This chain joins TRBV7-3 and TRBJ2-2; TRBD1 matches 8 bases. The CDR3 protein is CASRKGQAAGELFF. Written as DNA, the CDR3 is TGTGCCAGCAGAAAGGGACAGGCGGCCGGGGAGCTGTTTTTT.